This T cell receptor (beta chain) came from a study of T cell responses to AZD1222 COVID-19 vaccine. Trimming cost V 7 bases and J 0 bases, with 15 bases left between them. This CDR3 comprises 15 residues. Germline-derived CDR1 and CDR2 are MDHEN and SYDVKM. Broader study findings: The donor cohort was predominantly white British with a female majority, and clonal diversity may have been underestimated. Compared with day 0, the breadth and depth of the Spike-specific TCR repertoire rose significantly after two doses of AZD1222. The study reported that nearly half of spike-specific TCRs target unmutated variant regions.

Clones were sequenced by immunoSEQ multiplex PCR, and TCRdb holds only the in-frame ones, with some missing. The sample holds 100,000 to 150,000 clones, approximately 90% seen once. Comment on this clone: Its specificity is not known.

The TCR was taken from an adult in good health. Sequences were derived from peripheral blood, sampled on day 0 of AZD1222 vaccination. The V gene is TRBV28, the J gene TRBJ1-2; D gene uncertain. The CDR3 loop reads CASTLGRFTNYGYTF. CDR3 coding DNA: TGTGCCAGCACCCTTGGGCGGTTTACTAACTATGGCTACACCTTC.